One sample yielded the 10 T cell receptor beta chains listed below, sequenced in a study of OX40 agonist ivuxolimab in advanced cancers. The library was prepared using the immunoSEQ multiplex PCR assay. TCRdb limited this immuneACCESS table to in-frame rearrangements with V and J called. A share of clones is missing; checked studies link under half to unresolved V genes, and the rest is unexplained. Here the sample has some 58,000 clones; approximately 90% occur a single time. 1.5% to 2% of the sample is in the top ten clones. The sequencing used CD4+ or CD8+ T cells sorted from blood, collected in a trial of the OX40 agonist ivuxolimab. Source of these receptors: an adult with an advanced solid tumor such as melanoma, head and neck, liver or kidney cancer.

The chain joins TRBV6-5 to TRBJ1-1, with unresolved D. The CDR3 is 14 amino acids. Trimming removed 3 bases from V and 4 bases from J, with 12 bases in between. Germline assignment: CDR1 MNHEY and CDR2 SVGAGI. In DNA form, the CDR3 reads TGTGCCAGCAGTTATAGGAGGGAGAGCACTGAAGCTTTCTTT. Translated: CASSYRRESTEAFF.

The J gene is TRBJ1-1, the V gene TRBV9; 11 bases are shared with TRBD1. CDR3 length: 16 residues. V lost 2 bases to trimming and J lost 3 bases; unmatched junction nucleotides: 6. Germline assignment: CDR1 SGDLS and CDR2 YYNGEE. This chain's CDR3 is CASSVGQGAGDTEAFF. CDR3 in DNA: TGTGCCAGCAGCGTCGGACAGGGGGCGGGGGACACTGAAGCTTTCTTT.

Here the CDR3 reads CASSYLRDNYGYTF. The CDR3 coding sequence is TGTGCCAGCAGTTACCTTCGGGATAACTATGGCTACACCTTC. V is TRBV6-5 and J is TRBJ1-2; D ambiguous. The length of the CDR3 is 14 residues. Trimming shortened V by 2 bases and J by 1 base, and 8 bases separated the two germline ends. Germline CDR1 is MNHEY and CDR2 is SVGAGI.

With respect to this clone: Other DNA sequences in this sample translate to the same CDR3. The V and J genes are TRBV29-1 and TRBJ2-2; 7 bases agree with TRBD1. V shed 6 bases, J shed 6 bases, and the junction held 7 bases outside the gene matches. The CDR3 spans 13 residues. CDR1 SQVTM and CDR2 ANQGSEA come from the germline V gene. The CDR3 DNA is TGCAGCGTCCTTGGGCAGGGGGCCGGGGAGCTGTTTTTT. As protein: CSVLGQGAGELFF.

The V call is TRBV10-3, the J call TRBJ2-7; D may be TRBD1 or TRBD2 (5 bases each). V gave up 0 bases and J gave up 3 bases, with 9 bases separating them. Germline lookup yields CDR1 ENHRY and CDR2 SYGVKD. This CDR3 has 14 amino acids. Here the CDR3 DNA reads TGTGCCATCAGTGAGTCGTTGAGGGGCTACGAGCAGTACTTC. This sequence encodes CAISESLRGYEQYF.

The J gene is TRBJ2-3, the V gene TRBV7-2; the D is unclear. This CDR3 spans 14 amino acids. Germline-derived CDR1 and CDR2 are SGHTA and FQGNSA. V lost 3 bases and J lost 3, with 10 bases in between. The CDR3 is CASSFRVGTDTQYF. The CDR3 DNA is TGTGCCAGCAGCTTCCGGGTAGGGACAGATACGCAGTATTTT.

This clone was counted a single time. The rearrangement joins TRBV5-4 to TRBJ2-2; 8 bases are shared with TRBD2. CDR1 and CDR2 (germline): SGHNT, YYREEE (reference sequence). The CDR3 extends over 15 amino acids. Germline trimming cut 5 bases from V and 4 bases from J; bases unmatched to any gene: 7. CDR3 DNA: TGTGCCAGCAGTTCGGGACTAGTGAGCACCGGGGAGCTGTTTTTT. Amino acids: CASSSGLVSTGELFF.

The DNA for the CDR3 is TGTGCCAGCAGTTCAGGACAGGGGAGGGGACGGAAAGCTTTCTTT. It specifies CASSSGQGRGRKAFF. The chain carries TRBV6-5 and TRBJ1-1; TRBD1 agrees at 9 bases. The CDR3 is 15 amino acids. Germline loops: CDR1 MNHEY, CDR2 SVGAGI. V trimming: 4 bases; J trimming: 9 bases; junction bases outside the gene matches: 12.

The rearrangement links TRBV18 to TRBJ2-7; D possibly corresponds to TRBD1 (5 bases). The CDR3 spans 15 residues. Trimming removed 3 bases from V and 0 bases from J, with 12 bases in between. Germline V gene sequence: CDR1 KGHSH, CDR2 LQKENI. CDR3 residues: CASSPPGQDSYEQYF. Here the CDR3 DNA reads TGTGCCAGCTCACCGCCCGGACAAGACTCCTACGAGCAGTACTTC.

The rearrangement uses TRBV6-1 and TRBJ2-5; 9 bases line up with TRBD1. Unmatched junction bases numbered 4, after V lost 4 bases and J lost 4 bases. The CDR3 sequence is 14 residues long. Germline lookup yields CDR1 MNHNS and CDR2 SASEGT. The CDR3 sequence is CASSAGQGRETQYF. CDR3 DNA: TGTGCCAGCAGTGCCGGACAGGGGAGAGAGACCCAGTACTTC.